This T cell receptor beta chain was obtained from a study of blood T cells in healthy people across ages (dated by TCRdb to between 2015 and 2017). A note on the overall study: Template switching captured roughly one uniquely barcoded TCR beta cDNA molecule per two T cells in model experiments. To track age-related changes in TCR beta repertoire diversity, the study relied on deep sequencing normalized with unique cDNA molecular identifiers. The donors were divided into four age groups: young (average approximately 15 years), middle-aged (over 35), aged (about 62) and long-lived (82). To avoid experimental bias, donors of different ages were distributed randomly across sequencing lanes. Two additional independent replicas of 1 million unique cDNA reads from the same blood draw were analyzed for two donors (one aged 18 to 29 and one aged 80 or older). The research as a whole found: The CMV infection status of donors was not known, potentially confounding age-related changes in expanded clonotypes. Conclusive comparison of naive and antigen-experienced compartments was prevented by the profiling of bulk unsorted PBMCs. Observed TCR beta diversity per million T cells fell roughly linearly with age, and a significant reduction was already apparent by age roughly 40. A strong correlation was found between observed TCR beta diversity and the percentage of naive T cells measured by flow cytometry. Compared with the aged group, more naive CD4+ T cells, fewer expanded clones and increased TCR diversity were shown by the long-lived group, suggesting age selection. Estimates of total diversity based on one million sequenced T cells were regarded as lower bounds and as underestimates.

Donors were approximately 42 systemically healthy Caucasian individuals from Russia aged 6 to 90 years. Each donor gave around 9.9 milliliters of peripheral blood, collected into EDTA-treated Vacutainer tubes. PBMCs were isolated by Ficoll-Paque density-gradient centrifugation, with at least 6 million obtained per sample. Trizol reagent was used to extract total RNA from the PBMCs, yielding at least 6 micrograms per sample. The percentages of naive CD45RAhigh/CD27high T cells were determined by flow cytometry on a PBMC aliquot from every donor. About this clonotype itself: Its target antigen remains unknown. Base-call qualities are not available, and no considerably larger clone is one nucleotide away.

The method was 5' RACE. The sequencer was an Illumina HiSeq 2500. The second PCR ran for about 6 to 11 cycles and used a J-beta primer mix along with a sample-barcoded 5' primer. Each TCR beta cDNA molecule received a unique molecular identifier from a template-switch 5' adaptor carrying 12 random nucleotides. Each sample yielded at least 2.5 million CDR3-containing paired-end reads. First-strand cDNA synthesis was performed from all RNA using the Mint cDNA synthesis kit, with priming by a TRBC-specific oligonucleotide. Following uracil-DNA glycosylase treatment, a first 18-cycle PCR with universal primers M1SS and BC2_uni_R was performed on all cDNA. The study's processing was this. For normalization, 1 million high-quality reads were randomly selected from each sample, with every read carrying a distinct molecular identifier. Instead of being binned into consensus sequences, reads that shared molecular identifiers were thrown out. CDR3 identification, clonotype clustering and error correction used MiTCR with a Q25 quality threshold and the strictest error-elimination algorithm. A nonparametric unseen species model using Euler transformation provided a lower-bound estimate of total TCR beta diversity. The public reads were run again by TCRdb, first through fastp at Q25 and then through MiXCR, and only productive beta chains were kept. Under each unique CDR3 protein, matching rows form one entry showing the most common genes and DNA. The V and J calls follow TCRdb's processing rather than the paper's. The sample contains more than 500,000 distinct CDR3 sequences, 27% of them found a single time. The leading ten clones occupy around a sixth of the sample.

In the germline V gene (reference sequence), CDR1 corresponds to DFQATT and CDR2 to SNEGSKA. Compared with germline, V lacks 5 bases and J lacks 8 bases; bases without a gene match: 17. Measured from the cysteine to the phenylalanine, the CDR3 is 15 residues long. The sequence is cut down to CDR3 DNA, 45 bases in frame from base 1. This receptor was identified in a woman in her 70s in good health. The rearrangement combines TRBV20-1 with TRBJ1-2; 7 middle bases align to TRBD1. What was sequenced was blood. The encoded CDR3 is CSAQGGVIPRGGYTF. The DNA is TGCAGTGCTCAGGGGGGGGTTATTCCCCGAGGGGGCTACACCTTC.